This TCR beta chain was captured in a study of beta chain features in type 1 diabetes. This clone was seen a few times. Antigen unknown. Expressed TCRB transcripts were sequenced because the entire RNA isolate underwent reverse transcription. TCRdb's copy holds only in-frame clones and misses some; the assay was immunoSEQ multiplex PCR. The sample lists about 930,000 clones; about 17% were seen once. Donors contributed one heparinised blood draw apiece, averaging approximately 0.12 L. V was clipped by 8 bases and J by 5 bases, with 19 bases between them. Looked up from germline, CDR1 is SQVTM and CDR2 is ANQGSEA. This CDR3 region has 14 residues. Study-wide results and caveats: Shorter templates might be favored by PCR, equally in patients and controls. Compared with healthy donors, patients appeared to share more similar naive, central memory and regulatory TCRB repertoires.

The specimen sequenced was naive CD4+ T cells from blood. The gene calls are TRBV29-1 and TRBJ2-1; D may be TRBD1 (6 bases). The TCR comes from a young woman in good health. The CDR3 DNA reads TGCAGCACTACATCGAGACACAGGGACAATGAGCAGTTCTTC. Protein: CSTTSRHRDNEQFF.